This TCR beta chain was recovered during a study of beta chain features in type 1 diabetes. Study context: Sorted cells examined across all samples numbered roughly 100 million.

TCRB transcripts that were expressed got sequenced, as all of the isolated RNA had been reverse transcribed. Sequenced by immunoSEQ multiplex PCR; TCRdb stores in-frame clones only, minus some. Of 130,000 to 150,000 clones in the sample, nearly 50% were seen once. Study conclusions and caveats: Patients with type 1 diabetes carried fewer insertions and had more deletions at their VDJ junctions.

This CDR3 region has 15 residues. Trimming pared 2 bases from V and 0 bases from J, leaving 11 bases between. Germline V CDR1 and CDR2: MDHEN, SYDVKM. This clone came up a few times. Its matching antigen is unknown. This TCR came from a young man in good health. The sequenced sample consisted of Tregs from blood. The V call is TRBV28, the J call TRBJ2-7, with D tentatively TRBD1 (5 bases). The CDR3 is CASSLGAGYSYEQYF. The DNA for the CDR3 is TGTGCCAGCAGTTTAGGGGCAGGCTACTCCTACGAGCAGTACTTC.